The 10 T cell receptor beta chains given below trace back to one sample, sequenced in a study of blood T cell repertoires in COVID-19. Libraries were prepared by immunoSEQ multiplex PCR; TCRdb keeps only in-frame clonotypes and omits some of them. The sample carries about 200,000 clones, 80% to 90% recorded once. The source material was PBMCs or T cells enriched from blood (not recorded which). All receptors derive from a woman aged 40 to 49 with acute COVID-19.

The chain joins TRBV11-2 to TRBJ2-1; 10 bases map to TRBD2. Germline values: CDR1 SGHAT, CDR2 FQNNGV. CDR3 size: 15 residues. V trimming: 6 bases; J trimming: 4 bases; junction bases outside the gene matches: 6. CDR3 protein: CASRIAGGPYNEQFF. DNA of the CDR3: TGTGCCAGCAGAATAGCGGGAGGACCTTACAATGAGCAGTTCTTC.

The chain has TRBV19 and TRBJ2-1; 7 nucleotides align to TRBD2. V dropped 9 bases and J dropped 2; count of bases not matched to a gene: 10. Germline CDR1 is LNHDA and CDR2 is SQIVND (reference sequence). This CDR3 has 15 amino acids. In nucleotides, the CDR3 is TGTGCCAGCGGCGTCGGCGGGAGTACCTACAATGAGCAGTTCTTC. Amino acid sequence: CASGVGGSTYNEQFF. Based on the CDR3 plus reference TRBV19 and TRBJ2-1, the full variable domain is DGGITQSPKYLFRKEGQNVTLSCEQNLNHDAMYWYRQDPGQGLRLIYYSQIVNDFQKGDIAEGYSVSREKKESFPLTVTSAQKNPTAFYLCASGVGGSTYNEQFFGPGTRLTVL.

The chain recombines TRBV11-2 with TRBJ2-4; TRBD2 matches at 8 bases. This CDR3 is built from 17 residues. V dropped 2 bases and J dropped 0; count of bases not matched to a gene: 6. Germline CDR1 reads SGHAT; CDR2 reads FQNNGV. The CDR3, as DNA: TGTGCCAGCAGCTTAACCGGGACTAGGGTAGCCAAAAACATTCAGTACTTC. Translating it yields CASSLTGTRVAKNIQYF.

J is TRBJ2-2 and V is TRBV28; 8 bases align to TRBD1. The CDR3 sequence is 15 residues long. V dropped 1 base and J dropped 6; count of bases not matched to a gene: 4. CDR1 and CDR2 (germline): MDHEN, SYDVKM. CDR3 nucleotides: TGTGCCAGCAGTTTATTGGACAGGGTTTCCGGGGAGCTGTTTTTT. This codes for CASSLLDRVSGELFF. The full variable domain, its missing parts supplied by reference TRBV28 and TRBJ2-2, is DVKVTQSSRYLVKRTGEKVFLECVQDMDHENMFWYRQDPGLGLRLIYFSYDVKMKEKGDIPEGYSVSREKKERFSLILESASTNQTSMYLCASSLLDRVSGELFFGEGSRLTVL.

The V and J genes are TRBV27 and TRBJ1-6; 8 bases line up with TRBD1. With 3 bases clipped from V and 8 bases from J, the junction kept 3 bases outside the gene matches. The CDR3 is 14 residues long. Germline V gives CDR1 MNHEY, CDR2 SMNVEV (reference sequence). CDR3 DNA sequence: TGTGCCAGCAGTTTCGGACAGGGTTATTCACCCCTCCACTTT. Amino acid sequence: CASSFGQGYSPLHF.

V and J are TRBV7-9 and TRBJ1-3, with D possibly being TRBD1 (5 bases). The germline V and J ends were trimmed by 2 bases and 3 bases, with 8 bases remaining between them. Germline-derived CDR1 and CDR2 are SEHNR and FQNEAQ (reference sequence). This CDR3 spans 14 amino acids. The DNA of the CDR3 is TGTGCCAGCAGCTTAAGGGGAAGTGGAAACACCATATATTTT. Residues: CASSLRGSGNTIYF. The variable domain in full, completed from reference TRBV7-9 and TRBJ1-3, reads DTGVSQNPRHKITKRGQNVTFRCDPISEHNRLYWYRQTLGQGPEFLTYFQNEAQLEKSRLLSDRFSAERPKGSFSTLEIQRTEQGDSAMYLCASSLRGSGNTIYFGEGSWLTVV.

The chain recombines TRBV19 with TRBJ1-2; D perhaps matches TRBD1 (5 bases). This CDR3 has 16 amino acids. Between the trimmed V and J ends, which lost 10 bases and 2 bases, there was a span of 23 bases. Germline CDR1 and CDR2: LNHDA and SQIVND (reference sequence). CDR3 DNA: TGTGCCACCGACAGAAGGAACGGGAGGGGAAACTATGGCTACACCTTC. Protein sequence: CATDRRNGRGNYGYTF.

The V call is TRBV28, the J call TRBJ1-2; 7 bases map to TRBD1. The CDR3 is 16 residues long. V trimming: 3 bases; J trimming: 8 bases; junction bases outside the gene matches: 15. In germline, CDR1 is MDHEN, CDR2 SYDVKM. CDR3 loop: CASSFRGRAGGRGYTF. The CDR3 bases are TGTGCCAGCAGTTTCCGCGGTCGGGCAGGGGGAAGGGGCTACACCTTC.

The CDR3 loop reads CASSLRQAYNEQFF. CDR3 coding DNA: TGTGCCAGCAGCTTAAGACAGGCCTACAATGAGCAGTTCTTC. This rearrangement joins TRBV13 to TRBJ2-1; a weak D match, TRBD1 (6 bases). Germline V gene sequence: CDR1 PRHDT, CDR2 FYEKMQ (reference sequence). The CDR3 has 14 residues. With 2 bases removed from V and 2 bases from J, the gap between germline ends came to 7 bases.

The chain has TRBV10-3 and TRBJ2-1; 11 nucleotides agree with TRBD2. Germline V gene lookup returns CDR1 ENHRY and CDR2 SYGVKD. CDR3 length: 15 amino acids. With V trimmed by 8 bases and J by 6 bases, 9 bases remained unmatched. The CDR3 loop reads CAIGELAGASNEQFF. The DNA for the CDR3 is TGTGCCATCGGGGAACTAGCGGGGGCCTCCAATGAGCAGTTCTTC.